The 11 T cell receptor beta chains presented below share a single source sample, sequenced in a study of T-cell reconstitution after alpha-beta-depleted transplantation in children. This sample's TCRbeta library carried unique molecular identifier barcodes. TCRdb reprocessed the PCR reads with MiXCR, giving one entry per CDR3 protein. The sample gives about 590,000 distinct CDR3 sequences, over 10% of which show up once; 2% to 2.5% is in the top ten. Source: PBMCs, mostly from graft donor cells, taken 360 days after TCRalphabeta/CD19-depleted stem cell transplant. These receptors originate from a male patient younger than 18 who had a stem cell transplant for acute myeloid leukemia, so the T cells may come from the graft donor.

The genes are TRBV20-1 and TRBJ2-6; 11 nucleotides agree with TRBD1. The CDR3 spans 15 residues. Germline lookup yields CDR1 DFQATT and CDR2 SNEGSKA (reference sequence). V dropped 6 bases and J dropped 4; count of bases not matched to a gene: 5. The DNA of the CDR3 is TGCAGTGCCCGGACAGGGGGCTCCGGGGCCAACGTCCTGACTTTC. Its translation: CSARTGGSGANVLTF.

The rearrangement links TRBV5-7 to TRBJ2-7; D remains unclear. TRBV5-7 is flagged as an ORF with uncertain function. Trimming took 2 bases from V and 3 from J, leaving 12 bases between them. CDR3 length equals 14 residues. CDR3 in DNA: TGTGCCAGCAGCTTCAGGACCTTTCTCTACGAGCAGTACTTC. Its protein product is CASSFRTFLYEQYF.

J is TRBJ2-7 and V is TRBV18; TRBD1 agrees at 7 bases. The CDR3 totals 15 residues. Germline lookup yields CDR1 KGHSH and CDR2 LQKENI. The V segment lost 5 bases and the J segment 2 bases; nucleotides outside the gene matches: 9. In DNA form, the CDR3 reads TGTGCCAGCTCAACTTCCCGGACAGGAACCTACGAGCAGTACTTC. This encodes CASSTSRTGTYEQYF.

This clonotype has ten or more counts. The rearrangement joins TRBV12-3 or TRBV12-4 to TRBJ1-1; D gene uncertain. The CDR3 sequence is 13 residues long. Between the trimmed V and J ends, which lost 10 bases and 5 bases, there was a span of 17 bases. This chain's CDR3 is CATSLWEGTEAFF. The CDR3 DNA is TGTGCCACCTCACTTTGGGAGGGTACTGAAGCTTTCTTT.

This clonotype was detected ten times or more. The CDR3 region is CASSLPKTYEQYF. The DNA of the CDR3 is TGTGCCAGCAGCTTACCTAAGACCTACGAGCAGTACTTC. This chain joins TRBV7-9 and TRBJ2-7; D unresolved. CDR3 size: 13 residues. Germline-derived CDR1 and CDR2 are SEHNR and FQNEAQ (reference sequence). Trimming took 2 bases from V and 2 from J, leaving 7 bases between them. Looking up the rest from reference TRBV7-9 and TRBJ2-7 gives the full variable domain: DTGVSQNPRHKITKRGQNVTFRCDPISEHNRLYWYRQTLGQGPEFLTYFQNEAQLEKSRLLSDRFSAERPKGSFSTLEIQRTEQGDSAMYLCASSLPKTYEQYFGPGTRLTVT.

V usage is TRBV20-1 and J usage is TRBJ2-2, with a tentative D call TRBD1 (6 bases). Between the trimmed V and J ends, which lost 6 bases and 3 bases, there was a span of 17 bases. Germline V gene lookup returns CDR1 DFQATT and CDR2 SNEGSKA (reference sequence). This CDR3 contains 15 residues. CDR3 nucleotides: TGCAGTGCCTTTGACAGGTGGCGGGACACCGGGGAGCTGTTTTTT. Amino acid sequence: CSAFDRWRDTGELFF.

This clonotype was picked up a small number of times. The chain carries TRBV11-2 and TRBJ2-2; 9 bases line up with TRBD2. The germline V gene encodes CDR1 SGHAT and CDR2 FQNNGV. The V and J ends lost 3 bases and 3 bases, in that order; junction bases with no gene match: 8. The CDR3 runs to 17 residues. Here the CDR3 reads CASSLYRLAEYTGELFF. CDR3 DNA: TGTGCCAGCAGCTTGTATAGACTAGCGGAATACACCGGGGAGCTGTTTTTT.

This clonotype turned up a few times. The chain carries TRBV28 and TRBJ2-7; TRBD2 is a possible D gene (5 bases). CDR3 length: 17 amino acids. Germline V gene data show CDR1 as MDHEN and CDR2 as SYDVKM. The ends were cut back, 1 base at V and 0 bases at J, with 16 bases in the middle. CDR3 DNA: TGTGCCAGCAGTTTATTCTTGGGCCGTGAGGGCTCCTACGAGCAGTACTTC. It yields the protein CASSLFLGREGSYEQYF. The complete variable domain, with remaining parts taken from reference TRBV28 and TRBJ2-7, reads DVKVTQSSRYLVKRTGEKVFLECVQDMDHENMFWYRQDPGLGLRLIYFSYDVKMKEKGDIPEGYSVSREKKERFSLILESASTNQTSMYLCASSLFLGREGSYEQYFGPGTRLTVT.

This clonotype occurred a few times. This rearrangement joins TRBV14 to TRBJ1-1; possible D gene TRBD1, 6 bases. The CDR3 spans 14 residues. Germline CDR1 and CDR2: SGHDN and FVKESK. V shed 5 bases and J shed 2 bases, with 12 bases lying between them. In nucleotides, the CDR3 is TGTGCCAGCAGCTACAGGGCACGAAACACTGAAGCTTTCTTT. As protein: CASSYRARNTEAFF.

The CDR3 nucleotides are TGTGCCAGCAGTTCGTACCTAGGGGCAGGAGTGAATGGCTACACCTTC. It translates to CASSSYLGAGVNGYTF. This chain joins TRBV27 and TRBJ1-2; D is perhaps TRBD1 (5 bases). The CDR3 consists of 16 residues. CDR1 MNHEY and CDR2 SMNVEV come from the germline V gene (reference sequence). The germline V and J ends were trimmed by 4 bases and 6 bases, with 21 bases remaining between them.

This clonotype was seen only a few times. The rearrangement joins TRBV29-1 to TRBJ1-1; no clear D. Germline V lookup: CDR1 SQVTM, CDR2 ANQGSEA. Deletions cut 4 bases from V and 11 bases from J, with 14 bases between. CDR3 length equals 11 residues. CDR3 sequence (DNA): TGCAGCGTTGGAGACATCCCGGGGGCTTTCTTT. Translating gives CSVGDIPGAFF.